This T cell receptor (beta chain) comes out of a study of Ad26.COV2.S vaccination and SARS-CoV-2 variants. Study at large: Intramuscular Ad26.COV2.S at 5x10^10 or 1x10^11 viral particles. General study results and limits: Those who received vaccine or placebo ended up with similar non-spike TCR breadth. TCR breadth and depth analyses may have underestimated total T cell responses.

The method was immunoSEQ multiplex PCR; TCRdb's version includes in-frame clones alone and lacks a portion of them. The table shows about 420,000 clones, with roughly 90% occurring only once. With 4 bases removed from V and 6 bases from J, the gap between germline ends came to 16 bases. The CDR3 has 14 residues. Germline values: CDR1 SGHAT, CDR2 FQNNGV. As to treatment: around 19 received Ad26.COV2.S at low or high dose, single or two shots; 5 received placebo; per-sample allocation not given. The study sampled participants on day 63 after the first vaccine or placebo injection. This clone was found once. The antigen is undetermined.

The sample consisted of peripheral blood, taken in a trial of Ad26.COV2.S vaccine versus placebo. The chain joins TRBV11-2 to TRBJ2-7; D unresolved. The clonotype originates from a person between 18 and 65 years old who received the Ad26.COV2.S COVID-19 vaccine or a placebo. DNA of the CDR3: TGTGCCAGCAGCTGGTGGGCCCAACCCGGCGAGCAGTACTTC. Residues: CASSWWAQPGEQYF.